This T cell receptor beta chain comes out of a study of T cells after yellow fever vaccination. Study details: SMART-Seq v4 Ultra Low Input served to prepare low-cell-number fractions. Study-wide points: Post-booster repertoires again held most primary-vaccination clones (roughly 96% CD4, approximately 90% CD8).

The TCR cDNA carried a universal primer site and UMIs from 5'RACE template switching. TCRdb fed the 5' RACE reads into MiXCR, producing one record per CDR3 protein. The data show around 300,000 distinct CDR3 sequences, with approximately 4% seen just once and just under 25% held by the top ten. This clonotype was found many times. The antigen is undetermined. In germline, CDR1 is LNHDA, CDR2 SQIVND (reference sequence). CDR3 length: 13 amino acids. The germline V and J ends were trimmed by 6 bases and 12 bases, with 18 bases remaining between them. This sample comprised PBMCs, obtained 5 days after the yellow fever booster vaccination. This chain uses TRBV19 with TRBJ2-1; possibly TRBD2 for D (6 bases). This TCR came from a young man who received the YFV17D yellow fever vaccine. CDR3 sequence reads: CASSGGGVYRQFF. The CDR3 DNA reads TGTGCCAGTAGCGGGGGTGGCGTTTATAGGCAGTTCTTC.